A selection of T cell receptor beta chains follows, all from one sample in a study of identical twins. TCRdb passed the 5' RACE reads through MiXCR, listing each CDR3 protein once. Among about 190,000 distinct CDR3 sequences listed, 15% to 20% were seen once. These data were likewise used in another study, on T cells expressing NK-cell markers.

The specimen was CD8+ T cells sorted from blood. The source is a young woman in good health. CDR3s include the opening cysteine and the closing phenylalanine or tryptophan. A D gene is named only where the DNA matches it firmly. The size entry is marked missing in some rows and otherwise reads once, few, many or a size class.

J gene: TRBJ2-7; clone size: .; D gene: .; V gene: TRBV7-9; CDR3 protein: CASSLSGIYEQYF; CDR3 DNA: TGTGCCAGCAGCTTATCTGGGATCTACGAGCAGTACTTC
J gene: TRBJ1-1; clone size: .; D gene: .; V gene: TRBV19; CDR3 protein: CASETNTEAFF; CDR3 DNA: TGTGCCAGTGAAACGAACACTGAAGCTTTCTTT
J gene: TRBJ2-7; clone size: many; D gene: .; V gene: TRBV3-1; CDR3 protein: CASSQVSGLDEQYF; CDR3 DNA: TGTGCCAGCAGCCAAGTGTCGGGGTTGGACGAGCAGTACTTC
J gene: TRBJ1-2; clone size: .; D gene: TRBD1; V gene: TRBV20-1; CDR3 protein: CSALLGQGDGYTF; CDR3 DNA: TGCAGTGCTTTGCTGGGACAGGGTGATGGCTACACCTTC
J gene: TRBJ2-3; clone size: .; D gene: .; V gene: TRBV30; CDR3 protein: CAWSAENGGYTQYF; CDR3 DNA: TGTGCCTGGAGCGCCGAAAATGGAGGGTATACGCAGTATTTT
J gene: TRBJ2-3; clone size: few; D gene: .; V gene: TRBV12-3/TRBV12-4; CDR3 protein: CASSPTPTDTQYF; CDR3 DNA: TGTGCCAGCAGTCCGACACCCACAGATACGCAGTATTTT
J gene: TRBJ2-7; clone size: .; D gene: TRBD2; V gene: TRBV20-1; CDR3 protein: CSALRGRLAGIYEQYF; CDR3 DNA: TGCAGTGCCCTCCGGGGCCGTCTAGCGGGAATCTACGAGCAGTACTTC
J gene: TRBJ2-1; clone size: many; D gene: TRBD1; V gene: TRBV11-2; CDR3 protein: CASSSPTSRGFCNEQFF; CDR3 DNA: TGTGCCAGCAGCTCCCCGACGAGCAGGGGGTTTTGCAATGAGCAGTTCTTC
J gene: TRBJ2-5; clone size: .; D gene: .; V gene: TRBV7-7; CDR3 protein: CASSDGQETQYF; CDR3 DNA: TGTGCTAGCAGTGACGGCCAAGAGACCCAGTACTTC
J gene: TRBJ2-2; clone size: many; D gene: TRBD2; V gene: TRBV11-2; CDR3 protein: CASSSPIIGGRAETGELFF; CDR3 DNA: TGTGCCAGCAGCTCCCCGATTATAGGCGGGAGGGCCGAAACCGGGGAGCTGTTTTTT
J gene: TRBJ1-1; clone size: .; D gene: .; V gene: TRBV9; CDR3 protein: CASSDYGTEAFF; CDR3 DNA: TGTGCCAGCAGCGATTATGGAACTGAAGCTTTCTTT
J gene: TRBJ2-7; clone size: .; D gene: TRBD1; V gene: TRBV27; CDR3 protein: CASSLRGQGSYEQYF; CDR3 DNA: TGTGCCAGCAGTTTAAGAGGACAGGGTTCCTACGAGCAGTACTTC
J gene: TRBJ2-7; clone size: few; D gene: .; V gene: TRBV9; CDR3 protein: CASSPGRYEQYF; CDR3 DNA: TGTGCCAGCAGCCCGGGACGTTACGAGCAGTACTTC
J gene: TRBJ2-1; clone size: .; D gene: .; V gene: TRBV9; CDR3 protein: CASSPKLGDEQFF; CDR3 DNA: TGTGCCAGCAGCCCCAAGTTGGGGGATGAGCAGTTCTTC
J gene: TRBJ2-6; clone size: .; D gene: .; V gene: TRBV18; CDR3 protein: CASSPAGANVLTF; CDR3 DNA: TGTGCCAGCTCACCCGCTGGGGCCAACGTCCTGACTTTC
J gene: TRBJ2-7; clone size: .; D gene: .; V gene: TRBV20-1; CDR3 protein: CSVPAGTRAYEQYF; CDR3 DNA: TGCAGTGTCCCCGCCGGGACCCGAGCCTACGAGCAGTACTTC
J gene: TRBJ2-2; clone size: .; D gene: TRBD1; V gene: TRBV9; CDR3 protein: CASSVEQGVNTGELFF; CDR3 DNA: TGTGCCAGCAGCGTAGAACAGGGGGTGAACACCGGGGAGCTGTTTTTT
J gene: TRBJ2-5; clone size: .; D gene: TRBD1; V gene: TRBV12-3/TRBV12-4; CDR3 protein: CASRPWTGLETQYF; CDR3 DNA: TGTGCCAGCAGACCCTGGACAGGGCTGGAGACCCAGTACTTC
J gene: TRBJ2-3; clone size: .; D gene: .; V gene: TRBV9; CDR3 protein: CASSAQNRDRLTDTQYF; CDR3 DNA: TGTGCCAGCAGCGCCCAAAACAGGGACCGACTGACAGATACGCAGTATTTT
J gene: TRBJ2-7; clone size: .; D gene: .; V gene: TRBV12-3/TRBV12-4; CDR3 protein: CASSLGTAYYEQYF; CDR3 DNA: TGTGCCAGCAGTTTAGGTACGGCATACTACGAGCAGTACTTC